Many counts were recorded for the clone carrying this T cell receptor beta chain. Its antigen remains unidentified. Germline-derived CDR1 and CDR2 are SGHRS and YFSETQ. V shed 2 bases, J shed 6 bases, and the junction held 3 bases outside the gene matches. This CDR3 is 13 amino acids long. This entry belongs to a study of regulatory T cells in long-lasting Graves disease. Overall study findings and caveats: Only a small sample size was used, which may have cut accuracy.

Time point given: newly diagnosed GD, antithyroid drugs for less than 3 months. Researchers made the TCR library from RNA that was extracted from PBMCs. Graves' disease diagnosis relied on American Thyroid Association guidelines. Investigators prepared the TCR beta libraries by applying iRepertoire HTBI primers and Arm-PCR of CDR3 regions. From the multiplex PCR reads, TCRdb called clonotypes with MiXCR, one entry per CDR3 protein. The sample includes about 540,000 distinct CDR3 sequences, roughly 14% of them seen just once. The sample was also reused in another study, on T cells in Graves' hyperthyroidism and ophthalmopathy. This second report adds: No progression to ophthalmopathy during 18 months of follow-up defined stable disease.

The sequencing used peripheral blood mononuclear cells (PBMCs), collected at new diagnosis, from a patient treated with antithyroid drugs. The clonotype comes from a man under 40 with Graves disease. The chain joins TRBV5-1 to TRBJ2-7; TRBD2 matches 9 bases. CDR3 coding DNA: TGCGCCAGCAGCTTAAGGCGGGAGGGCGAGCAGTACTTC. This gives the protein CASSLRREGEQYF.